This record concerns one T cell receptor (beta chain) sequence. Its antigen target is currently unknown. Base-call qualities are not available, and no considerably larger clone is one nucleotide away. TCRbeta CDR3 regions were amplified from genomic DNA using the immunoSEQ Assay, a bias-controlled multiplex PCR. Per the source publication's procedure: Within the assay, amplification of reference gene primers was used to estimate how many nucleated cells each sample contained. To quantify the absolute abundance of each unique TCRbeta CDR3 rearrangement, sequence reads were collapsed and filtered. For each sample, productive Simpson clonality was calculated as the square root of Simpson's diversity index across productive rearrangements. TCRdb carries this immuneACCESS record with in-frame sequences only. Its versions omit some clonotypes, under half of them owing to an unresolved V gene in the studies checked, with the rest unexplained. From that table come the V and J calls and clone size; the DNA was used to work out D and trimming. The sample includes some 190,000 clones, with more than 70% observed a single time. The ten largest clonotypes hold 3.5% to 4.5% of the sample.

The junction shows trimming of 6 bases on V and 3 bases on J, and the gene matches do not reach 3 bases of it. CDR1 is given as MGHDK and CDR2 as SYGVNS, both from the germline V gene. CDR3 length: 14 amino acids, cysteine to phenylalanine. Only the CDR3 portion is preserved as DNA: 42 bases, with reading frame beginning at the first base. This specimen belongs to a study of blood T cell repertoires in COVID-19 (dated by TCRdb to the early 2020s). Study-wide context: Samples covering the acute and convalescent phases of COVID-19 were provided by collaborators in the United States, Italy and Spain. The repertoires were made available in a free public database intended to serve as a resource for research on the immune response to SARS-CoV-2. Where available, HLA class I and class II types were obtained from metadata supplied by the sample provider rather than from assay-based typing. The sample metadata nearly always contained a de-identified subject ID, COVID-19 status, age in years and sex. Samples came from the ongoing ImmuneRACE study (first 160 participants) plus 1,254 subjects from 6 global collaborators. The prospective study material was composed of cDNA or gDNA derived from T cells, B-cell-depleted T cells, or PBMCs. Deeply sampled blood TCRbeta repertoires from subjects exposed to, actively infected with, or recovered from COVID-19 were included in the dataset.

Each collaborating institution followed its own protocols to collect whole blood in K2EDTA tubes. For TCRbeta analysis, collaborators shipped samples in one of three forms: frozen whole blood, isolated PBMCs, or DNA extracted from either of those sample types. Study-wide conclusions, independent of this receptor: How much clinical and demographic metadata was included differed by source and by participant, and the metadata was provided uncurated.

The sequence was obtained from a human donor in a cohort sampled during active COVID-19. The sample consisted of peripheral blood. The rearrangement combines TRBV25-1 with TRBJ1-3; 9 bases in between match TRBD1. The CDR3 amino acid sequence is: CASRRTGDGNTIYF. In nucleotides, the sequence is TGTGCCAGCAGGCGGACAGGGGATGGAAACACCATATATTTT.